These 26 T cell receptor beta chains were all obtained from the same sample, sequenced in a study of T-cell memory formation after mild COVID-19. MiXCR was run by TCRdb on the 5' RACE reads, yielding one entry per CDR3 protein. The data show roughly 120,000 distinct CDR3 sequences, with over 20% seen just once and approximately 41% held by the top ten. The specimen sequenced was PBMCs or a T cell subset sorted from them (not recorded which). The receptors shown here come from a man in his late teens or twenties who had mild COVID-19 (a few samples of this study predate the infection). Cell type and time point are not known.

CDR3 DNA sequence: TGCGCCAGCAGCCAGGACAGGGCGGGGCAGCCCCAGCATTTT. As protein: CASSQDRAGQPQHF. The chain uses TRBV4-1 and TRBJ1-5, with 8 nucleotides matching TRBD1. Germline V gene sequence: CDR1 MGHRA, CDR2 YSYEKL. There are 14 residues in the CDR3. J was trimmed by 7 bases and V by 3 bases; bases with no gene match: 5.

In this sample, this clonotype turned up once. This chain links TRBV19 with TRBJ1-5; TRBD1 aligns across 7 bases. Trimming took 4 bases from V and 7 from J; bases not matched to a gene: 10. Germline V gene sequence: CDR1 LNHDA, CDR2 SQIVND (reference sequence). This CDR3 region has 15 residues. The CDR3 loop is CASSTNRGRGQPQHF. In DNA form, the CDR3 reads TGTGCCAGTAGTACCAACAGGGGCCGAGGGCAGCCCCAGCATTTT.

The rearrangement links TRBV25-1 to TRBJ2-2; 7 bases are a match to TRBD1. Germline V lookup: CDR1 MGHDK, CDR2 SYGVNS. J lost 5 bases, V lost 4 bases, and 10 bases had no gene match. The CDR3 totals 16 residues. CDR3 DNA sequence: TGTGCCAGCAGTGGCCTTGGCGCAGGGGGTACCGGGGAGCTGTTTTTT. The encoded protein is CASSGLGAGGTGELFF. Complete variable domain (other parts from reference TRBV25-1 and TRBJ2-2): EADIYQTPRYLVIGTGKKITLECSQTMGHDKMYWYQQDPGMELHLIHYSYGVNSTEKGDLSSESTVSRIRTEHFPLTLESARPSHTSQYLCASSGLGAGGTGELFFGEGSRLTVL.

This chain joins TRBV7-9 and TRBJ1-5; D uncertain. The germline gives CDR1 SEHNR, CDR2 FQNEAQ (reference sequence). This CDR3 region has 14 residues. Trimming stripped 5 bases from V and 2 bases from J, with 10 bases between. In nucleotides, the CDR3 is TGTGCCAGCAGCGTCTTCGGGGGCAATCAGCCCCAGCATTTT. Its translation: CASSVFGGNQPQHF.

This chain joins TRBV19 and TRBJ2-1; D is ambiguous. With 1 base removed from V and 6 bases from J, the gap between germline ends came to 4 bases. The CDR3 has 12 residues. Germline lookup yields CDR1 LNHDA and CDR2 SQIVND (reference sequence). The CDR3 DNA reads as TGTGCCAGTAGTATAGGGGCCAATGAGCAGTTCTTC. Its translation is CASSIGANEQFF. The variable domain in full, completed from reference TRBV19 and TRBJ2-1, reads DGGITQSPKYLFRKEGQNVTLSCEQNLNHDAMYWYRQDPGQGLRLIYYSQIVNDFQKGDIAEGYSVSREKKESFPLTVTSAQKNPTAFYLCASSIGANEQFFGPGTRLTVL.

This clonotype was seen only a few times. V usage is TRBV25-1 and J usage is TRBJ2-5; tentatively, D is TRBD2 (6 bases). The CDR3 length is 16 residues. Germline assignment: CDR1 MGHDK and CDR2 SYGVNS. Trimming removed 3 bases at V and 5 bases at J, with 19 bases between. The CDR3 protein is CASSDRSGRFRETQYF. The CDR3 DNA is TGTGCCAGCAGTGACCGATCGGGGAGGTTTCGGGAGACCCAGTACTTC. Full variable domain (outside the CDR3, taken from reference TRBV25-1 and TRBJ2-5): EADIYQTPRYLVIGTGKKITLECSQTMGHDKMYWYQQDPGMELHLIHYSYGVNSTEKGDLSSESTVSRIRTEHFPLTLESARPSHTSQYLCASSDRSGRFRETQYFGPGTRLLVL.

The chain uses TRBV5-4 and TRBJ2-1; D gene unclear. Germline-derived CDR1 and CDR2 are SGHNT and YYREEE (reference sequence). CDR3 length: 15 amino acids. The ends were cut back, 5 bases at V and 0 bases at J, with 12 bases in the middle. The CDR3 DNA reads as TGTGCCAGCAGTTTCGGACCGAGCTCCTACAATGAGCAGTTCTTC. As protein: CASSFGPSSYNEQFF.

This clonotype was recorded once. V and J are TRBV5-5 and TRBJ2-2, with D possibly TRBD1 on 6 matching bases. Germline CDR1 is SGHKS and CDR2 is YYEKEE (reference sequence). The CDR3 length is 15 residues. The germline V and J ends were trimmed by 3 bases and 2 bases, with 11 bases remaining between them. The CDR3 bases are TGTGCCAGCAGCTCCCGGACAGTCAACACCGGGGAGCTGTTTTTT. Translated, it gives CASSSRTVNTGELFF.

The CDR3 sequence: CSVAPMNTEAFF. CDR3 coding DNA: TGCAGCGTTGCCCCCATGAACACTGAAGCTTTCTTT. The chain employs TRBV29-1 and TRBJ1-1, with D uncertain. Germline CDR1 is SQVTM and CDR2 is ANQGSEA. The CDR3 covers 12 residues. Trimming left V 4 bases short and J 0 bases short, with 6 bases between.

This clonotype has a handful of counts. This chain links TRBV7-9 with TRBJ1-2; the D is unclear. The CDR3 totals 14 residues. Germline V CDR1 and CDR2: SEHNR, FQNEAQ (reference sequence). Trimming pared 3 bases from V and 5 bases from J, leaving 13 bases between. The CDR3 nucleotides read TGTGCCAGCAGCTTTGCGAACGGCGGATATGGCTACACCTTC. Translating it yields CASSFANGGYGYTF.

V usage is TRBV20-1 and J usage is TRBJ2-6; D perhaps matches TRBD1 (6 bases). V lost 6 bases to trimming and J lost 0 bases, with 15 bases between them. CDR3 length: 16 amino acids. Germline CDR1 DFQATT, CDR2 SNEGSKA (reference sequence). This chain's CDR3 is CSAGTGHLSGANVLTF. The CDR3 coding sequence is TGCAGTGCGGGTACGGGACATCTCTCTGGGGCCAACGTCCTGACTTTC.

This clonotype was picked up a small number of times. V and J are TRBV7-6 and TRBJ2-7; D is uncertain. V lost 3 bases, J lost 7 bases, and 13 bases lay in between. Germline V gene data show CDR1 as SGHVS and CDR2 as FNYEAQ. This CDR3 has 13 amino acids. CDR3 nucleotide sequence: TGTGCCAGCAGCTTTACCCTGCTGGGTGAGCAGTACTTC. Translated, it gives CASSFTLLGEQYF.

The J gene is TRBJ2-7, the V gene TRBV7-9, with D hard to call. Germline V lookup: CDR1 SEHNR, CDR2 FQNEAQ (reference sequence). The CDR3 totals 13 residues. V gave up 1 base and J gave up 2 bases, with 6 bases separating them. CDR3 coding DNA: TGTGCCAGCAGCTTAGACGGGCCCTACGAGCAGTACGTC. Its protein is CASSLDGPYEQYV.

This clonotype was counted between two and nine times. The chain couples TRBV6-5 to TRBJ2-1, with D maybe TRBD1 (6 bases). Germline CDR1 reads MNHEY; CDR2 reads SVGAGI. The CDR3 sequence is 16 residues long. V was clipped by 5 bases and J by 7 bases, with 21 bases between them. The CDR3 region is CASSIRLRTAKNEQFF. In DNA form, the CDR3 reads TGTGCCAGCAGTATAAGGTTAAGGACAGCGAAAAATGAGCAGTTCTTC.

In its sample, this clonotype was seen a few times. The chain uses TRBV10-3 and TRBJ2-4, with a possible D match to TRBD2 (6 bases). CDR3 length: 15 residues. Germline V gene data show CDR1 as ENHRY and CDR2 as SYGVKD. The V gene lost 3 bases and the J gene lost 2 bases, with 11 bases spanning the gap. The CDR3 DNA reads TGTGCCATCAGTGACTCGGGGGTTACCAAAAACATTCAGTACTTC. Translated: CAISDSGVTKNIQYF.

This clonotype was detected only a few times. The rearrangement uses TRBV5-1 and TRBJ1-1; D unresolved. The CDR3 contains 14 residues. Between the trimmed V and J ends, which lost 2 bases and 1 base, there was a span of 9 bases. The germline V gene has CDR1 SGHRS and CDR2 YFSETQ. CDR3: CASSLSSPNTEAFF. The CDR3 nucleotides read TGCGCCAGCAGCTTATCTTCGCCGAACACTGAAGCTTTCTTT. The entire variable domain, with the rest obtained from reference TRBV5-1 and TRBJ1-1, is as follows: KAGVTQTPRYLIKTRGQQVTLSCSPISGHRSVSWYQQTPGQGLQFLFEYFSETQRNKGNFPGRFSGRQFSNSRSEMNVSTLELGDSALYLCASSLSSPNTEAFFGQGTRLTVV.

The chain links TRBV14 to TRBJ2-3; D gene unclear. This CDR3 has 14 amino acids. Trimming shortened V by 1 base and J by 2 bases, and 7 bases separated the two germline ends. Germline CDR1 and CDR2: SGHDN and FVKESK. DNA for the CDR3: TGTGCCAGCAGCCAAGTGATACTCACAGATACGCAGTATTTT. Translated: CASSQVILTDTQYF.

There are a few counts of this clonotype. The J gene is TRBJ1-5, the V gene TRBV6-2 or TRBV6-3, with TRBD1 matching 9 bases. The CDR3 spans 16 residues. After removal of 5 bases from V and 4 bases from J, the junction contained 9 bases not matched to a gene. Germline-derived CDR1 and CDR2 are MNHEY and SVGEGT. DNA of the CDR3: TGTGCCAGCAGTCCCCGAAGACAGGGGGGGAATCAGCCCCAGCATTTT. Translating it yields CASSPRRQGGNQPQHF.

The genes are TRBV10-3 and TRBJ1-4; TRBD1 matches at 7 bases. V trimming: 4 bases; J trimming: 2 bases; junction bases outside the gene matches: 4. This CDR3 contains 15 residues. CDR1 and CDR2 (germline): ENHRY, SYGVKD. The CDR3 DNA is TGTGCCATCAGTGGCGAGGGGGCGACTAATGAAAAACTGTTTTTT. This gives the protein CAISGEGATNEKLFF.

The count of this clonotype is one. The V gene is TRBV4-1, the J gene TRBJ2-1, with D unclear. The CDR3 is 15 residues long. In germline, CDR1 is MGHRA, CDR2 YSYEKL. V was trimmed by 4 bases and J by 0 bases, leaving 10 bases between them. The chain's CDR3 is CASSLGLDSYNEQFF. DNA for the CDR3: TGCGCCAGCAGCCTCGGGCTAGACTCCTACAATGAGCAGTTCTTC.

J is TRBJ2-3 and V is TRBV4-2, with 14 bases lining up with TRBD2. The germline V gene encodes CDR1 LGHNA and CDR2 YNFKEQ. The CDR3 spans 17 residues. Trimming at V came to 2 bases and at J to 7 bases, leaving 8 bases not matched to a gene. The CDR3 DNA is TGTGCCAGCAGCCAAAACAAAGGACTAGCGGGGGGCAATACGCAGTATTTT. Translation: CASSQNKGLAGGNTQYF.

This clonotype was counted many times. This sequence joins TRBV4-1 and TRBJ2-3; 8 nucleotides align to TRBD1. The CDR3 sequence is 16 residues long. After removal of 5 bases from V and 3 bases from J, the junction contained 10 bases not matched to a gene. Germline CDR1 MGHRA, CDR2 YSYEKL. CDR3 sequence reads: CASSDRPGGATDTQYF. CDR3 nucleotides: TGCGCCAGCAGCGATCGACCAGGGGGCGCGACAGATACGCAGTATTTT.

V and J are TRBV5-1 and TRBJ2-7; the match to TRBD1 covers 10 bases. Trimming at V came to 4 bases and at J to 5 bases, leaving 3 bases not matched to a gene. Germline V gene data show CDR1 as SGHRS and CDR2 as YFSETQ. CDR3 size: 13 residues. In DNA, the CDR3 is TGCGCCAGCAGCCCGGACAGGGGGGACGAGCAGTACGTC. It codes for CASSPDRGDEQYV.

This clonotype was seen a handful of times. DNA for the CDR3: TGCAGCGTTGAAGGCGGGGCAGGTGAATGGGAACGAGAGACCCAGTACTTC. Its translation: CSVEGGAGEWERETQYF. The chain links TRBV29-1 to TRBJ2-5, with D perhaps TRBD2 (6 bases). With 1 base removed from V and 4 bases from J, the gap between germline ends came to 22 bases. This CDR3 spans 17 amino acids. Looked up from germline, CDR1 is SQVTM and CDR2 is ANQGSEA.

This clonotype has just a few counts. The genes are TRBV12-3 or TRBV12-4 and TRBJ1-1; D is unclear. The CDR3 is made up of 14 amino acids. Trimming removed 7 bases at V and 5 bases at J, with 17 bases between. The CDR3 reads CASKTGLGKTEAFF. In DNA, the CDR3 is TGTGCCAGCAAAACCGGTCTGGGGAAAACTGAAGCTTTCTTT.

V gene TRBV6-6 combines with J gene TRBJ2-3; 10 bases are shared with TRBD1. Trimming cost V 7 bases and J 2 bases; bases outside gene matches: 15. The CDR3 is 18 residues long. CDR1 and CDR2 (germline): MNHNY, SVGAGI (reference sequence). In DNA form, the CDR3 reads TGTGCCAGCAACCTACTACTCTCCGGGACAGGGGTCACAGATACGCAGTATTTT. Residues: CASNLLLSGTGVTDTQYF.